These 17 T cell receptor beta chains share one sample of origin, sequenced in a study of blood T cells in healthy people across ages. Primers used in a second PCR of roughly 6 to 11 cycles were a sample-barcoded 5' primer and a J-beta primer mix. TCRdb re-derived calls from the 5' RACE reads in MiXCR, one entry per CDR3 protein. The sample holds hundreds of thousands of distinct CDR3 sequences; 25% to 35% are singletons and the top ten take 15% to 17%. Material for sequencing was blood. The receptors derive from a woman older than 75 in good health.

This clonotype was recorded many times. V gene TRBV10-3 combines with J gene TRBJ2-3; 9 nucleotides agree with TRBD2. V was pared by 8 bases and J by 4 bases, with 7 bases of the junction left unmatched. This CDR3 contains 14 residues. From germline, CDR1 is ENHRY and CDR2 SYGVKD. DNA of the CDR3: TGTGCCATCGGCCCGGGACTAGCTTCAGATACGCAGTATTTT. Its translation is CAIGPGLASDTQYF.

This clonotype was counted at least ten times. V gene TRBV4-3 combines with J gene TRBJ1-2, with a weak D call TRBD1 (6 bases). Germline CDR1 is LGHNA and CDR2 is YSLEER. Deletions cut 0 bases from V and 4 bases from J, with 12 bases between. The CDR3 runs 15 residues. CDR3: CASSQDFRTAYGYTF. The CDR3 bases are TGCGCCAGCAGCCAAGATTTTAGGACAGCCTATGGCTACACCTTC.

V gene TRBV30 combines with J gene TRBJ1-6, with TRBD1 as a possible D gene (5 bases). The CDR3 extends over 14 amino acids. V lost 8 bases and J lost 10, with 21 bases in between. The germline CDR1 and CDR2 sequences are GTSNPN and SVGIG (reference sequence). CDR3 sequence reads: CAHGGNQVGSPLHF. The CDR3 bases are TGTGCCCACGGGGGGAACCAGGTTGGGTCACCCCTCCACTTT.

This clonotype was seen at least ten times. CDR3 sequence reads: CASSSTPSSYNEQFF. CDR3 nucleotide sequence: TGTGCCAGCAGCTCCACCCCTAGCTCCTACAATGAGCAGTTCTTC. The chain employs TRBV6-5 and TRBJ2-1; no reliable D call. The germline CDR1 and CDR2 sequences are MNHEY and SVGAGI. The CDR3 runs to 15 residues. Trimming removed 6 bases at V and 0 bases at J, with 12 bases between.

The CDR3 is CASSQVGSETEKLFF. CDR3 coding DNA: TGCGCCAGCAGCCAAGTGGGCAGCGAAACTGAAAAACTGTTTTTT. This chain joins TRBV4-3 and TRBJ1-4; no firm D call. The CDR3 loop spans 15 amino acids. Per the germline V gene, CDR1 is LGHNA and CDR2 is YSLEER. V was pared by 1 base and J by 7 bases, with 13 bases between.

V is TRBV2 and J is TRBJ1-5; D is undetermined. CDR1 SNHLY and CDR2 FYNNEI come from the germline V gene. The CDR3 is 14 amino acids. The V end was cut by 4 bases, the J end by 1 base, with 8 bases between. The CDR3 sequence is CASSARRSNQPQHF. The CDR3, as DNA: TGTGCCAGCAGTGCTCGGCGGAGCAATCAGCCCCAGCATTTT.

This clonotype came up many times. The chain links TRBV29-1 to TRBJ2-1; no firm D call. Looked up from germline, CDR1 is SQVTM and CDR2 is ANQGSEA. With 7 bases removed from V and 0 bases from J, the gap between germline ends came to 4 bases. There are 11 residues in the CDR3. The CDR3 reads CSGGSYNEQFF. CDR3 bases: TGCAGCGGGGGCTCCTACAATGAGCAGTTCTTC.

A few counts support this clonotype. V is TRBV27 and J is TRBJ1-1, with 7 bases lining up with TRBD1. V trimming: 0 bases; J trimming: 5 bases; junction bases outside the gene matches: 6. The germline V gene has CDR1 MNHEY and CDR2 SMNVEV (reference sequence). This CDR3 spans 15 amino acids. The CDR3 bases are TGTGCCAGCAGTTTATCGAGGACAGGCGGTACTGAAGCTTTCTTT. Residues: CASSLSRTGGTEAFF.

This clonotype was seen many times. The genes are TRBV5-1 and TRBJ2-5; D possibly matches TRBD1 or TRBD2 (5 bases each). V lost 0 bases to trimming and J lost 4 bases, with 13 bases between them. The CDR3 consists of 15 residues. CDR1 is SGHRS, CDR2 YFSETQ, per germline. The CDR3 region has the DNA TGCGCCAGCAGCTTGGACGGGGCGCTAGGAGAGACCCAGTACTTC. Its translation is CASSLDGALGETQYF. The complete variable domain, with remaining parts taken from reference TRBV5-1 and TRBJ2-5, reads KAGVTQTPRYLIKTRGQQVTLSCSPISGHRSVSWYQQTPGQGLQFLFEYFSETQRNKGNFPGRFSGRQFSNSRSEMNVSTLELGDSALYLCASSLDGALGETQYFGPGTRLLVL.

The sample holds a few counts of this clonotype. The gene calls are TRBV4-3 and TRBJ1-6; weak D call: TRBD1 (5 bases). Germline CDR1 LGHNA, CDR2 YSLEER. The ends were cut back, 3 bases at V and 11 bases at J, with 11 bases in the middle. The CDR3 is 13 amino acids. This chain's CDR3 is CASSQARGAPLHF. CDR3 nucleotide sequence: TGCGCCAGCAGCCAGGCCCGGGGGGCACCCCTCCACTTT.

This clonotype showed up just a few times. This clone may be a read error of a much larger clone one base away. The chain links TRBV7-2 to TRBJ2-6; weak D call: TRBD1 (5 bases). The length of the CDR3 is 15 residues. Germline assignment: CDR1 SGHTA and CDR2 FQGNSA. The CDR3 loop reads CASSLGIPGANVRTF. As DNA, the CDR3 is TGTGCCAGCAGCTTAGGAATCCCTGGGGCCAACGTCCGGACTTTC. Combining the CDR3 with reference TRBV7-2 and TRBJ2-6 gives the whole variable domain GAGVSQSPSNKVTEKGKDVELRCDPISGHTALYWYRQSLGQGLEFLIYFQGNSAPDKSGLPSDRFSAERTGGSVSTLTIQRTQQEDSAVYLCASSLGIPGANVRTFGAGSRLTVL.

This clonotype was counted once. Sequence at one end of the junction differs from germline and may be a read error. The chain couples TRBV12-3 or TRBV12-4 to TRBJ2-3, with 10 bases lining up with TRBD1. The CDR3 covers 15 residues. CDR3 DNA: TGTGCCAGCAGTCTGGACAGGGGGAGAACAGATATGCAGTATTTT. This translates into CASSLDRGRTDMQYF.

This clonotype occurred many times. This chain links TRBV10-3 with TRBJ2-5, with D perhaps TRBD1 or TRBD2 (5 bases each). Looked up from germline, CDR1 is ENHRY and CDR2 is SYGVKD. CDR3 length equals 13 residues. Deletions cut 5 bases from V and 2 bases from J, with 9 bases between. The CDR3 protein is CAISSGSQETQYF. CDR3 nucleotides: TGTGCCATCAGTTCAGGGAGTCAAGAGACCCAGTACTTC.

This clonotype appeared many times. The genes are TRBV10-3 and TRBJ2-3; D perhaps matches TRBD1 (5 bases). The CDR3 has 15 residues. Germline values: CDR1 ENHRY, CDR2 SYGVKD. V lost 4 bases to trimming and J lost 3 bases, with 14 bases between them. The CDR3 spells CAISGHQPGTDTQYF. CDR3 coding DNA: TGTGCCATCAGTGGGCACCAACCAGGGACAGATACGCAGTATTTT.

Comment on this clonotype: A read error may be the cause here, since a much bigger clone is one base away. This chain uses TRBV20-1 with TRBJ2-1, with D possibly matching TRBD1 (7 bases). The end of the DNA is better explained by TRBJ2-7, so the J call may be wrong. In germline, CDR1 is DFQATT, CDR2 SNEGSKA (reference sequence). The CDR3 extends over 17 amino acids. CDR3 nucleotides: TGCAGTGCTAGAGGTTCGGAGGGGGCCCTTTCCTACAATGAGCAGTACTTC. Amino acid sequence: CSARGSEGALSYNEQYF.

The chain uses TRBV28 and TRBJ2-2; TRBD1 agrees at 7 bases. CDR3 length equals 15 residues. J was trimmed by 2 bases and V by 6 bases; bases with no gene match: 6. CDR1 is MDHEN, CDR2 SYDVKM, per germline. CDR3 region: CASSPGGLNTGELFF. In nucleotides, the CDR3 is TGTGCCAGCAGCCCAGGGGGTTTAAACACCGGGGAGCTGTTTTTT.

On this clonotype: A read error is possible here, since a much larger clone lies one base away. This chain uses TRBV27 with TRBJ2-5; TRBD2 matches at 8 bases. The J call may be mistaken, given a closer DNA end match to TRBJ2-7. CDR3 length: 13 residues. Germline CDR1 MNHEY, CDR2 SMNVEV (reference sequence). CDR3 nucleotides: TGTGCCAGCAGTCGGGGGGGTCGATACGAGCAGTACTTC. Translated, it gives CASSRGGRYEQYF.